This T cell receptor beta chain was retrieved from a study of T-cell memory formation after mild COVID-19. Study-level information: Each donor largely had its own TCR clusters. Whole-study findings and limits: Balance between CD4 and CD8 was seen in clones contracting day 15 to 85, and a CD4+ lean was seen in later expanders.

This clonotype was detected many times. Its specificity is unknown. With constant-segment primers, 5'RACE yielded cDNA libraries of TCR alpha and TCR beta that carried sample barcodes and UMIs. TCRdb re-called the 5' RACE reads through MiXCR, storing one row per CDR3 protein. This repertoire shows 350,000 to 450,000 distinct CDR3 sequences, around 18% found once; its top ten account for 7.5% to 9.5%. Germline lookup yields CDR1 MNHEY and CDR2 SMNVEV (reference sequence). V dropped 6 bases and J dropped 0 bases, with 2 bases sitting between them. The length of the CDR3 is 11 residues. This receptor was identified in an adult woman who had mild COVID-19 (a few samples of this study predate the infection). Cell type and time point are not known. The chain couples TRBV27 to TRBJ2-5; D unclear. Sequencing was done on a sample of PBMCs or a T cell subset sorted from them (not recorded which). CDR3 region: CASSYQETQYF. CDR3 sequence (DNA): TGTGCCAGCAGCTACCAAGAGACCCAGTACTTC.